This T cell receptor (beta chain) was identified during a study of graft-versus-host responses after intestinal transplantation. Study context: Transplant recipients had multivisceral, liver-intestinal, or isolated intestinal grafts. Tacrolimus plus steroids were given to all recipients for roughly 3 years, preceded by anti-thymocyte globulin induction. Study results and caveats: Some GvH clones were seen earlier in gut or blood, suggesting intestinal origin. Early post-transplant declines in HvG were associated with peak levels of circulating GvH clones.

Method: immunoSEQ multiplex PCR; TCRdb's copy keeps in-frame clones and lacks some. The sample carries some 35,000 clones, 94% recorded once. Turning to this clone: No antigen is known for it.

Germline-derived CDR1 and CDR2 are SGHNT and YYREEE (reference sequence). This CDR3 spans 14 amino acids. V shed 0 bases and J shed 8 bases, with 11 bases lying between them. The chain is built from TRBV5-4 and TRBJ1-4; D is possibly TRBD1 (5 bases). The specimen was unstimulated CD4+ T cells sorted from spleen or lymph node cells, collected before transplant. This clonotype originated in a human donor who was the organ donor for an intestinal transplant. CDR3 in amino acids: CASSLEAGGEKLFF. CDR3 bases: TGTGCCAGCAGCTTGGAGGCCGGGGGGGAAAAACTGTTTTTT.